This T cell receptor (beta chain) comes out of a study of T cell responses to AZD1222 COVID-19 vaccine. Regarding the study as a whole: Most donors were white British, females outnumbered males, and clonal diversity was possibly underestimated. The number of AZD1222 recipients seropositive at baseline was only 6 or 7. Distributed over spike, vaccine-associated CD4 TCRs predominated at 160-218 and 743-854. Variant regions that are unmutated are reportedly the target of nearly half of spike-specific TCRs.

Assay: immunoSEQ multiplex PCR; the TCRdb copy retains only in-frame clones and omits some. The sample has 240,000 or so clones; 85% to 95% are singletons. In the case of this clone: Its target is unknown.

The CDR3 is 15 residues long. J gave up 2 bases and V 5 bases, and 4 bases lay outside the gene matches. From germline, CDR1 is SGHTA and CDR2 FQGNSA. The material was peripheral blood, obtained on day 0 of AZD1222 vaccination. V and J are TRBV7-2 and TRBJ2-3; 10 positions match TRBD2. The origin of this receptor is an adult in good health. CDR3 in DNA: TGTGCCAGCAGCCCAGCGGGAGGGCCCACAGATACGCAGTATTTT. Its protein product is CASSPAGGPTDTQYF.